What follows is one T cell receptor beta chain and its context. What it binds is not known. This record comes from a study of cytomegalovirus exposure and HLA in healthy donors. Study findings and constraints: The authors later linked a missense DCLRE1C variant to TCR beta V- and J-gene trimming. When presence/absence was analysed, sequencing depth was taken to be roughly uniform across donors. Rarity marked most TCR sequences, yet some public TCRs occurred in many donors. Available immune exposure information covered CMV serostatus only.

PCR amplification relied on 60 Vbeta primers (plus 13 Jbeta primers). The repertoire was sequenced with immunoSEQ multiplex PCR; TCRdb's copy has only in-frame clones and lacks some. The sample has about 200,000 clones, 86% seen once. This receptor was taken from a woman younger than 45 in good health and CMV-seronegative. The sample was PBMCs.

CDR3 sequence (DNA): TGTGCCAGCAGCTTAGGGACCCATCAGGGGACTGAAGCTTTCTTT. It codes for CASSLGTHQGTEAFF. V and J are TRBV7-8 and TRBJ1-1, with a tentative D call TRBD1 (6 bases). Trimming stripped 1 base from V and 5 bases from J, with 14 bases between. Germline-derived CDR1 and CDR2 are SGHVS and FQNEAQ. The CDR3 has 15 residues. The full variable domain, in which reference TRBV7-8 and TRBJ1-1 provide the parts outside the CDR3, is GAGVSQSPRYKVAKRGQDVALRCDPISGHVSLFWYQQALGQGPEFLTYFQNEAQLDKSGLPSDRFFAERPEGSVSTLKIQRTQQEDSAVYLCASSLGTHQGTEAFFGQGTRLTVV.